Described below is a single TCR beta chain sequence and its context. The sample comes from a study of OX40 agonist ivuxolimab in advanced cancers. V was cut by 0 bases and J by 2 bases, with 8 bases left in between. The germline gives CDR1 SGHRS, CDR2 YFSETQ. The CDR3 spans 15 residues. Sequencing was performed with immunoSEQ multiplex PCR; in TCRdb, only in-frame clones are kept and a portion is missing. The sample holds some 90,000 clones, around 87% seen once. Systemic immunosuppression or a history of autoimmune disease excluded patients. The rearrangement links TRBV5-1 to TRBJ2-2; D call uncertain. This sequence originates from an adult with an advanced solid tumor such as melanoma, head and neck, liver or kidney cancer. Specimen: CD4+ or CD8+ T cells sorted from blood, collected in a trial of the OX40 agonist ivuxolimab. The CDR3 loop reads CASSLVEANTGELFF. The CDR3 DNA sequence: TGCGCCAGCAGCTTGGTAGAGGCTAACACCGGGGAGCTGTTTTTT.